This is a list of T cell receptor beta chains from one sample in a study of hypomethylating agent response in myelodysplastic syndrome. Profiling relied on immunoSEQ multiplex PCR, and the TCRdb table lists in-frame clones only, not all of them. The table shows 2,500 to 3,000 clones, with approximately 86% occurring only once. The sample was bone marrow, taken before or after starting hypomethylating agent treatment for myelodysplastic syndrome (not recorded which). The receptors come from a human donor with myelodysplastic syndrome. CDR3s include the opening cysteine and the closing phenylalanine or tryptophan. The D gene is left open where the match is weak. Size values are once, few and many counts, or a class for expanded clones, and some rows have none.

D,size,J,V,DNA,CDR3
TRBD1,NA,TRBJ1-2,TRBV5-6,TGTGCCAGCAGCTATGGACAGGGGGCTTATGGCTACACCTTC,CASSYGQGAYGYTF
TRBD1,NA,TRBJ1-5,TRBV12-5,TGTGCTAGTGGCCTTGAACAGGGGAATCAGCCCCAGCATTTT,CASGLEQGNQPQHF
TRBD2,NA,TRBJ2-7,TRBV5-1,TGCGCCAGCAGCTCCGGACTAGCGGGTGATCCCTACGAGCAGTACTTC,CASSSGLAGDPYEQYF
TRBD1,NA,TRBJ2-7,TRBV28,TGTGCCAGCAGTCCCACAGGGGGTAGAGCCTACGAGCAGTACTTC,CASSPTGGRAYEQYF
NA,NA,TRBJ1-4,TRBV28,TGTGCCAGCAGTTTGCCGGGAGCAACTAATGAAAAACTGTTTTTT,CASSLPGATNEKLFF
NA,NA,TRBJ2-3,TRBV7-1,TGTGCCAGCAGCTCGGACTATCCCCACTACACAGATACGCAGTATTTT,CASSSDYPHYTDTQYF
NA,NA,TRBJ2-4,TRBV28,TGTGCCAGCAGTTCCCCAGGCATTCAGTACTTC,CASSSPGIQYF
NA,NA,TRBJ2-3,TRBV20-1,TGCAGTGCCCGGGGGTGGGATACGCAGTATTTT,CSARGWDTQYF
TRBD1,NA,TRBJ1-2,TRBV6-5,TGTGCCAGCGCAGGGGGCGACTATGGCTACACCTTC,CASAGGDYGYTF
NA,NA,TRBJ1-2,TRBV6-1,TGTGCCAGCGCCCCTGTCGGGGGGCACTACACCTTC,CASAPVGGHYTF
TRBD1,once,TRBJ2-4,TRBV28,TGTGCCAGCAGTTTACAGGGGGCTCGGGGAGACATTCAGTACTTC,CASSLQGARGDIQYF
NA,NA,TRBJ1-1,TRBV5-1,TGCGCCACCCGACCGGGACTAATGAACACTGAAGCTTTCTTT,CATRPGLMNTEAFF
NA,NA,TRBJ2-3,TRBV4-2,TGTGCCAGCAGCCAAGATGCGGAACAGGGCTGGGGCACAGATACGCAGTATTTT,CASSQDAEQGWGTDTQYF
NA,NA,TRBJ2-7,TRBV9,TGTGCCAGCAGCCCCCAGACAGGGAGGGGATACGAGCAGTACTTC,CASSPQTGRGYEQYF
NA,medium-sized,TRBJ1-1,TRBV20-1,TGCAGTGCTAGCACGGACACTGAAGCTTTCTTT,CSASTDTEAFF
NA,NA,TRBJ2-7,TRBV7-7,TGTGCCAGCAGCTTCTCAGGGGCCCACGAGCAGTACTTC,CASSFSGAHEQYF
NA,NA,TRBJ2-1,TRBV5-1,TGCGCCAGCAGCTTGGGAGGGTCCAACTACAATGAGCAGTTCTTC,CASSLGGSNYNEQFF
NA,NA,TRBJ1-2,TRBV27,TGTGCCAGCAGTTCCGAACAACAGGGAACCCTCGGAGGCTACACCTTC,CASSSEQQGTLGGYTF
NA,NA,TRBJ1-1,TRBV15,TGTGCCACCAGCAGTCGCTCTTTAAGGAGCATGAACACTGAAGCTTTCTTT,CATSSRSLRSMNTEAFF
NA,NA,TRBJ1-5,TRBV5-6,NA,CASSLDVPRGSGISPSIF
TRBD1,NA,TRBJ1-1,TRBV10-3,TGTGCCATCAGTGAGTCGACAGGGGGGACTGAAGCTTTCTTT,CAISESTGGTEAFF
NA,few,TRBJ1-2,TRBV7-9,TGTGCCAGCAGCCATCAACAGAACTATGGCTACACCTTC,CASSHQQNYGYTF
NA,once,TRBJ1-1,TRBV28,TGTGCCAGCAGTTTTTTCGGGCAGGAAGCTTTCTTT,CASSFFGQEAFF
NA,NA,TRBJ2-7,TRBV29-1,TGCAGCGTTGAATTGAGGGGATCCGCGTACGAGCAGTACTTC,CSVELRGSAYEQYF
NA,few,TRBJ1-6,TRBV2,TGTGCCAGCAGTGCGCGAGAGGGAGGAGGGTCACCCCTCCACTTT,CASSAREGGGSPLHF
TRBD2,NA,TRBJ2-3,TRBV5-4,TGTGCCAGCAGCTTGAGGCGGGGGGGCACAGATACGCAGTATTTT,CASSLRRGGTDTQYF
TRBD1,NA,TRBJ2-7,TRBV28,TGTGCCAGCATTGACAGGGGGCGCACCTACGAGCAGTACTTC,CASIDRGRTYEQYF
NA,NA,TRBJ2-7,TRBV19,TGTGCCAGTAGTGCCCTTAGGGGCGTTAAGGGAACCACCAACAGATACGAGCAGTACTTC,CASSALRGVKGTTNRYEQYF
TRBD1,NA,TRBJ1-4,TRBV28,TGTGCCAGCAGGGACCGGGACAGGGCTGGCGAAAAACTGTTTTTT,CASRDRDRAGEKLFF
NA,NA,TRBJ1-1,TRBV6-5,TGTGCCAGCAGCTCGGTAGGTGCCCTCCCTGAAGCTTTCTTT,CASSSVGALPEAFF
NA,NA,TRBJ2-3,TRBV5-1,TGCGCCAGCAGCTTGGGACGACATGGGGAGTCGACAGATACGCAGTATTTT,CASSLGRHGESTDTQYF
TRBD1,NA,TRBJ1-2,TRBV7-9,TGTGCCAGCAGCTTACTGACAGGGGGGATAACTAACTATGGCTACACCTTC,CASSLLTGGITNYGYTF
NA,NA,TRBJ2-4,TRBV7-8,TGTGCCAGCAGCCCCCGGACCTCAAGGGGAGGAATGAAAAACATTCAGTACTTC,CASSPRTSRGGMKNIQYF